The clone carrying this TCR beta chain was counted at least ten times. As yet, its antigen is unknown. The data belong to a study of T cells in Graves' hyperthyroidism and ophthalmopathy. Whole-study results and caveats: Blood also carried most thyroid clonotypes expanded above 0.001.

The germline V gene has CDR1 SGHTA and CDR2 FQGNSA. V lost 7 bases and J lost 2, with 16 bases in between. The CDR3 loop spans 15 amino acids. TCR beta CDR3 regions were amplified from RNA. During a first-round RT-PCR of the TCR CDR3, the HTBI primer set was used. TCRdb re-called the multiplex PCR reads through MiXCR, storing one row per CDR3 protein. The sample consists of roughly 740,000 distinct CDR3 sequences, about 15% of them appearing once. Used for diagnoses were clinical symptoms, serum thyroxine and TRAb, thyroid ultrasound and orbital computed tomography. The chain joins TRBV7-2 to TRBJ2-3; D unclear. This sequence originates from a man aged 18 to 29 with Graves' hyperthyroidism. The sequencing input was blood. The CDR3 is CASTLEWGSTDTQYF. The CDR3 coding sequence is TGTGCCAGCACCCTCGAGTGGGGTTCCACAGATACGCAGTATTTT.